These 32 T cell receptor beta chains originate from one sample sequenced in a study of neurological immune-mediated disorders. TCRdb reprocessed the 5' RACE reads with MiXCR, giving one entry per CDR3 protein. The sample includes tens of thousands of distinct CDR3 sequences, under 2.5% of them seen just once. Sequenced input: PBMCs. These receptors came from a man aged 50 to 59 with multiple sclerosis.

This clonotype was detected ten times or more. The V call is TRBV7-2, the J call TRBJ1-6; the D gene is possibly TRBD1 (6 bases). The germline gives CDR1 SGHTA, CDR2 FQGNSA. CDR3 length equals 15 residues. V lost 4 bases and J lost 7, with 14 bases in between. The CDR3 sequence: CASSSSGVGNSPLHF. The CDR3 region has the DNA TGTGCCAGCAGCTCCTCAGGGGTCGGAAATTCACCCCTCCACTTT. Using reference TRBV7-2 and TRBJ1-6 for the parts outside the CDR3, the full variable domain is GAGVSQSPSNKVTEKGKDVELRCDPISGHTALYWYRQSLGQGLEFLIYFQGNSAPDKSGLPSDRFSAERTGGSVSTLTIQRTQQEDSAVYLCASSSSGVGNSPLHFGNGTRLTVT.

For this clonotype: Just one base apart from a much larger clone, this may be a read error. The V call is TRBV7-8, the J call TRBJ1-1, with D unclear. The CDR3 is made up of 11 amino acids. With 4 bases removed from V and 8 bases from J, the gap between germline ends came to 8 bases. Germline CDR1 is SGHVS and CDR2 is FQNEAQ. The DNA for the CDR3 is TGTGCCAGCAGCTGGGGAAAGGAAGCTTTCTTT. Protein: CASSWGKEAFF.

The table lists this clonotype with many counts. The rearrangement joins TRBV7-2 to TRBJ2-7, with 8 nucleotides matching TRBD2. The CDR3 is 14 amino acids. Germline lookup yields CDR1 SGHTA and CDR2 FQGNSA. V lost 1 base, J lost 2 bases, and 1 base stayed unmatched. The CDR3 coding sequence is TGTGCCAGCAGCTTAGACGGGGGGGCCTACGAGCAGTACTTC. This translates into CASSLDGGAYEQYF.

The sample holds a few counts of this clonotype. A much larger clonotype is one base distant, so this may be a read error. J is TRBJ2-7 and V is TRBV3-1, with 7 nucleotides matching TRBD1. V gave up 3 bases and J gave up 5 bases; unmatched junction bases: 7. Germline V gene lookup returns CDR1 LGHDT and CDR2 YNNKEL (reference sequence). There are 14 residues in the CDR3. The CDR3 reads CASSQGKGANEQYF. The CDR3 DNA sequence: TGTGCCAGCAGCCAGGGAAAGGGGGCCAACGAGCAGTACTTC.

This clonotype was detected many times. The chain uses TRBV20-1 and TRBJ2-2, with 10 bases matching TRBD2. The CDR3 has 13 amino acids. The V gene end was trimmed by 6 bases and the J gene end by 6 bases; junction bases not matched to a gene: 4. Germline V gene lookup returns CDR1 DFQATT and CDR2 SNEGSKA (reference sequence). For the CDR3, the DNA is TGCAGTGCGCCGAGCGGGAGGGCCGGGGAGCTGTTTTTT. Its protein is CSAPSGRAGELFF.

At least ten counts were recorded for this clonotype. The chain has TRBV20-1 and TRBJ2-5, with 10 nucleotides matching TRBD2. The CDR3 sequence is 15 residues long. Germline V gene sequence: CDR1 DFQATT, CDR2 SNEGSKA (reference sequence). The V segment lost 2 bases and the J segment 2 bases; nucleotides outside the gene matches: 5. CDR3 loop: CSARIAGGWQETQYF. In DNA, the CDR3 is TGCAGTGCTAGAATAGCGGGGGGCTGGCAAGAGACCCAGTACTTC.

This clonotype was recorded at least ten times. The rearrangement links TRBV7-2 to TRBJ2-1; 11 bases fit TRBD2. Per the germline V gene, CDR1 is SGHTA and CDR2 is FQGNSA. Germline trimming cut 1 base from V and 4 bases from J; bases unmatched to any gene: 3. The CDR3 length is 16 residues. The CDR3 DNA reads TGTGCCAGCAGCTTAGTTGGGACTAGCGGTTACAATGAGCAGTTCTTC. Protein: CASSLVGTSGYNEQFF.

This clonotype was recorded many times. V gene TRBV5-1 combines with J gene TRBJ2-6, with 7 bases that match TRBD2. The J segment lost 2 bases and the V segment lost 5 bases, leaving 7 bases of the junction unmatched. The germline gives CDR1 SGHRS, CDR2 YFSETQ. CDR3 size: 16 residues. The CDR3 loop reads CASSTGGGTGANVLTF. The CDR3 bases are TGCGCCAGCAGTACTGGGGGGGGTACTGGGGCCAACGTCCTGACTTTC.

In this sample, this clonotype turned up many times. This rearrangement joins TRBV4-1 to TRBJ2-7; D may match TRBD1 or TRBD2 (5 bases each). V was shortened by 1 base and J by 3 bases, with 10 bases between the two germline ends. The CDR3 spans 14 residues. Germline CDR1 MGHRA, CDR2 YSYEKL. CDR3 coding DNA: TGCGCCAGCAGCCAAGCCGGGGACGGCTACGAGCAGTACTTC. Translating gives CASSQAGDGYEQYF.

This clonotype has ten or more counts. The genes are TRBV25-1 and TRBJ2-7, with 11 bases lining up with TRBD2. Germline V CDR1 and CDR2: MGHDK, SYGVNS. V shed 6 bases and J 2 bases; nucleotides not matched to a gene: 3. The CDR3 extends over 14 amino acids. The CDR3 DNA sequence: TGTGCCAGCAGCGCGACTAGCGGGGCCTACGAGCAGTACTTC. It encodes CASSATSGAYEQYF.

This clonotype was recorded at least ten times. The CDR3 DNA reads TGCAGCGTTCGTCCGGGACAGGGGAACTATGGCTACACCTTC. This sequence encodes CSVRPGQGNYGYTF. The chain has TRBV29-1 and TRBJ1-2; 10 bases map to TRBD1. V lost 5 bases, J lost 2 bases, and 5 bases stayed unmatched. The CDR3 loop spans 14 amino acids. Per the germline V gene, CDR1 is SQVTM and CDR2 is ANQGSEA.

This clonotype was observed at least ten times. The chain is built from TRBV12-3 or TRBV12-4 and TRBJ1-1, with D unresolved. Trimming shortened V by 3 bases and J by 1 base, and 9 bases separated the two germline ends. The CDR3 consists of 14 residues. This CDR3 reads CASSFNSRNTEAFF. CDR3 coding DNA: TGTGCCAGCAGTTTCAATTCCAGGAACACTGAAGCTTTCTTT.

Ten or more counts support this clonotype. The V and J genes are TRBV6-1 and TRBJ1-6, with 7 bases matching TRBD1. Losses at the gene ends were 6 bases for V and 9 bases for J; bases not matched to a gene: 8. From germline, CDR1 is MNHNS and CDR2 SASEGT. This CDR3 is built from 14 residues. The CDR3 loop reads CASSETGVTSPLHF. The CDR3 nucleotides are TGTGCCAGCAGCGAAACAGGGGTCACTTCACCCCTCCACTTT.

This clonotype was observed many times. The V call is TRBV5-5, the J call TRBJ2-6, with D hard to call. CDR1 SGHKS and CDR2 YYEKEE come from the germline V gene (reference sequence). The CDR3 contains 15 residues. V gave up 1 base and J gave up 0 bases, with 5 bases separating them. CDR3 nucleotides: TGTGCCAGCAGCTTGTTTTCCTCTGGGGCCAACGTCCTGACTTTC. Encoded protein: CASSLFSSGANVLTF.

This clonotype showed up many times. The chain links TRBV12-3 or TRBV12-4 to TRBJ2-3; the match to TRBD2 covers 13 bases. CDR3 length equals 16 residues. V shed 5 bases and J 2 bases; nucleotides not matched to a gene: 4. The CDR3 DNA follows: TGTGCCAGCAGTCTGGGACTAGCGGGATACACAGATACGCAGTATTTT. It codes for CASSLGLAGYTDTQYF.

The sample holds many counts of this clonotype. The chain combines TRBV4-3 with TRBJ1-5, with a weak D call TRBD1 (5 bases). The germline V gene encodes CDR1 LGHNA and CDR2 YSLEER. This CDR3 has 15 residues. The V end was cut by 2 bases, the J end by 0 bases, with 8 bases between. The CDR3 protein is CASSQQDNSNQPQHF. The DNA of the CDR3 is TGCGCCAGCAGCCAACAGGACAATAGCAATCAGCCCCAGCATTTT.

Ten or more counts support this clonotype. The chain joins TRBV7-9 to TRBJ2-3; 12 nucleotides line up with TRBD2. The V segment lost 5 bases and the J segment 3 bases; nucleotides outside the gene matches: 6. Germline CDR1 reads SEHNR; CDR2 reads FQNEAQ (reference sequence). This CDR3 comprises 16 residues. The CDR3 protein is CASSVASGGATDTQYF. In nucleotides, the CDR3 is TGTGCCAGCAGCGTCGCTAGCGGGGGGGCGACAGATACGCAGTATTTT.

This clonotype was picked up many times. The chain recombines TRBV3-1 with TRBJ1-1, with 10 bases that match TRBD1. V was clipped by 6 bases and J by 4 bases; unmatched bases: 5. This CDR3 is built from 14 residues. Germline assignment: CDR1 LGHDT and CDR2 YNNKEL (reference sequence). CDR3 region: CASSYGTGVTEAFF. Written as DNA, the CDR3 is TGTGCCAGCAGTTACGGGACAGGGGTCACTGAAGCTTTCTTT.

This clonotype was recorded many times. The V and J genes are TRBV7-2 and TRBJ1-5, with TRBD1 identical over 10 bases. This CDR3 region has 15 residues. Germline loops: CDR1 SGHTA, CDR2 FQGNSA. The trim removed 5 bases at V and 6 bases at J, leaving 7 bases unmatched. The DNA of the CDR3 is TGTGCCAGCAGCCCGACAGGGGGCATGAGTCAGCCCCAGCATTTT. Protein sequence: CASSPTGGMSQPQHF.

This clonotype came up a few times. A single base separates this from a much larger clone, so it may be a read error. The rearrangement links TRBV7-8 to TRBJ2-3; unclear D gene. The V gene's germline CDR1 is SGHVS and CDR2 FQNEAQ. The CDR3 is made up of 12 amino acids. The CDR3 bases are TGTGACAGCAGCGTAGTGACAGATACGCAGTATTTT. This translates into CDSSVVTDTQYF.

CDR3 sequence reads: CAARGDRTTDTQYF. The DNA of the CDR3 is TGTGCCGCAAGAGGAGACAGAACCACAGATACGCAGTATTTT. The chain carries TRBV6-2 or TRBV6-3 and TRBJ2-3; D might be TRBD1 (5 bases). Between the trimmed V and J ends, which lost 11 bases and 2 bases, there was a span of 17 bases. The length of the CDR3 is 14 residues. Germline V gives CDR1 MNHEY, CDR2 SVGEGT.

The table lists this clonotype with many counts. The rearrangement uses TRBV18 and TRBJ2-5; tentative D call: TRBD1 (6 bases). CDR1 is KGHSH, CDR2 LQKENI, per germline. This CDR3 comprises 15 residues. The V end was cut by 3 bases, the J end by 6 bases, with 17 bases between. The CDR3 loop reads CASSPRDTLGKTQYF. The DNA of the CDR3 is TGTGCCAGCTCACCCCGGGACACACTGGGGAAGACCCAGTACTTC.

This clonotype was seen repeatedly, ten times or more. This chain's CDR3 is CSVATSGANVLTF. The CDR3, as DNA: TGCAGCGTTGCCACCTCTGGGGCCAACGTCCTGACTTTC. The rearrangement links TRBV29-1 to TRBJ2-6; D is uncertain. Germline CDR1 reads SQVTM; CDR2 reads ANQGSEA. The CDR3 has 13 amino acids. The V and J ends lost 4 bases and 0 bases respectively, with 4 bases between them.

This clonotype was picked up many times. The rearrangement links TRBV3-1 to TRBJ2-7; TRBD1 is a possible D gene (6 bases). The germline V and J ends were trimmed by 1 base and 2 bases, with 12 bases remaining between them. Germline loops: CDR1 LGHDT, CDR2 YNNKEL (reference sequence). The CDR3 spans 15 residues. CDR3 in amino acids: CASSQGQAPTYEQYF. The CDR3 region has the DNA TGTGCCAGCAGCCAAGGACAGGCTCCAACCTACGAGCAGTACTTC.

This clonotype has ten or more counts. This chain uses TRBV7-2 with TRBJ1-3, with TRBD1 matching over 8 bases. This CDR3 comprises 14 residues. Germline V gives CDR1 SGHTA, CDR2 FQGNSA. The V and J ends lost 5 bases and 2 bases, in that order; junction bases with no gene match: 2. CDR3 bases: TGTGCCAGCAGCCCGACAGGGGCTGGAAACACCATATATTTT. Amino acids: CASSPTGAGNTIYF.

The sample holds many counts of this clonotype. The chain combines TRBV5-1 with TRBJ2-4; D perhaps matches TRBD1 (6 bases). The CDR3 sequence is 15 residues long. Germline CDR1 SGHRS, CDR2 YFSETQ. Trimming left V 0 bases short and J 2 bases short, with 9 bases between. The CDR3 DNA follows: TGCGCCAGCAGCTTGGACAGGGCAACCAAAAACATTCAGTACTTC. Residues: CASSLDRATKNIQYF.

This clonotype was counted many times. The chain employs TRBV20-1 and TRBJ2-3; TRBD2 agrees at 7 bases. Germline V gives CDR1 DFQATT, CDR2 SNEGSKA (reference sequence). With 1 base clipped from V and 4 bases from J, the junction kept 2 bases outside the gene matches. The CDR3 length is 13 residues. Written as DNA, the CDR3 is TGCAGTGCTAGAGGTACTAGCGCAGATACGCAGTATTTT. It specifies CSARGTSADTQYF.

This clonotype was found many times. This rearrangement joins TRBV11-2 to TRBJ2-2; D is unresolved. Germline V gene lookup returns CDR1 SGHAT and CDR2 FQNNGV. V shed 2 bases and J shed 6 bases, with 10 bases lying between them. This CDR3 is 14 amino acids long. The CDR3 is CASSLQPGAGELFF. The CDR3 DNA follows: TGTGCCAGCAGCTTACAGCCTGGCGCCGGGGAGCTGTTTTTT.

This clonotype was observed many times. The chain is built from TRBV5-5 and TRBJ2-2; 7 bases fit TRBD1. The CDR3 is made up of 14 amino acids. The trim removed 4 bases at V and 4 bases at J, leaving 4 bases unmatched. Germline V CDR1 and CDR2: SGHKS, YYEKEE (reference sequence). The CDR3 region is CASSRQGATGELFF. CDR3 DNA sequence: TGTGCCAGCAGCCGACAGGGAGCCACCGGGGAGCTGTTTTTT.

As concerns this clonotype: Since a much larger clone is just one base distant, this may be a read error. This chain joins TRBV29-1 and TRBJ2-5; tentatively, D is TRBD1 (5 bases). The CDR3 consists of 12 residues. Germline lookup yields CDR1 SQVTM and CDR2 ANQGSEA. The CDR3 nucleotides are TGCAGCGTTGAAAGACAGCAAGAGAACCAGTACTTC. Protein sequence: CSVERQQENQYF.

This clonotype has a handful of counts. This rearrangement joins TRBV7-6 to TRBJ2-5; 8 nucleotides agree with TRBD2. The CDR3 is 15 amino acids. Germline CDR1 and CDR2: SGHVS and FNYEAQ. Trimming at V came to 2 bases and at J to 6 bases, leaving 8 bases not matched to a gene. The CDR3 region is CASSLSSGGSKTQYF. Written as DNA, the CDR3 is TGTGCCAGCAGCTTATCCTCGGGGGGGTCGAAGACCCAGTACTTC.

By proportion, this clonotype is medium-sized. V gene TRBV12-3 or TRBV12-4 combines with J gene TRBJ1-1; 9 bases line up with TRBD1. J gave up 2 bases and V 5 bases, and 3 bases lay outside the gene matches. The CDR3 has 14 residues. The CDR3 reads CASSNRGLNTEAFF. The CDR3 nucleotides read TGTGCCAGCAGTAACAGGGGGCTTAACACTGAAGCTTTCTTT.